This section outlines one TCR beta chain sequence together with its context. The data stem from a study of blood T cell repertoires in COVID-19. Study in general: The samples span acute and convalescent COVID-19 from the United States, Italy and Spain. PBMCs, B-cell-depleted T cells, or T cells provided the cDNA or gDNA that made up the material.

Followed over time, Seattle patients had been enrolled while infection was active. Per the study methods: Estimation of nucleated cell counts relied on the amplification of reference gene primers. Repertoires were generated with immunoSEQ multiplex PCR, while TCRdb's copy carries only in-frame clones and drops some. The V and J calls and clone size come from that table; D and trimming were worked out from the DNA. The table records under 200,000 clones, about four fifths of them present only once. This CDR3 has 16 amino acids. Material for sequencing was peripheral blood. The TCR sequence derives from an elderly woman with COVID-19, enrolled during active disease. The J gene is TRBJ2-3, the V gene TRBV21-1; TRBD2, the D gene given by the table, was not confirmed from the DNA. TRBV21-1 is annotated as a pseudogene. The CDR3 sequence: CASSKQVREATDTQYF. CDR3 bases: TGTGCCAGCAGCAAACAAGTGCGAGAGGCCACAGATACGCAGTATTTT.